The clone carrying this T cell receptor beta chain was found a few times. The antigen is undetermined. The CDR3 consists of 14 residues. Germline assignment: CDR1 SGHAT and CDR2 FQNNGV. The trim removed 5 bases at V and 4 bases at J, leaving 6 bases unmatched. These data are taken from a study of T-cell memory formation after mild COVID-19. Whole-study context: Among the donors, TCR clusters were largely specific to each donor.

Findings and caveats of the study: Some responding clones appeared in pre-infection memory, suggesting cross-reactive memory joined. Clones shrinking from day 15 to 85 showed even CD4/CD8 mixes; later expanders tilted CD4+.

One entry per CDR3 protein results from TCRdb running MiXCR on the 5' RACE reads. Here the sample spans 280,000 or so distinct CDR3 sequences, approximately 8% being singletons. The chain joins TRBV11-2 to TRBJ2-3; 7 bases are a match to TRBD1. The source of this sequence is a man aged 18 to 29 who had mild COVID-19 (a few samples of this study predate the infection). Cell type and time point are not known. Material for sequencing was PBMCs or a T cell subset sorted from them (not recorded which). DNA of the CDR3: TGTGCCAGCAGCCAAGTAGGGGGCCCAGATACGCAGTATTTT. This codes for CASSQVGGPDTQYF.